The TCR beta chain under discussion was sequenced for a study of blood T cells in healthy people across ages (dated by TCRdb to the mid-2010s). With respect to the entire study: In model experiments, roughly one uniquely barcoded TCR beta cDNA molecule per two T cells was captured by template switching. To track age-related changes in TCR beta repertoire diversity, the study relied on deep sequencing normalized with unique cDNA molecular identifiers. Four age groups were formed from the donors: young (average roughly 15 years), middle-aged (approximately 40), aged (about 62) and long-lived (roughly 81). To avoid experimental bias, donors of different ages were spread randomly across the sequencing lanes. For two donors (one aged 18 to 29 and one aged 80 or older), the study analyzed two additional independent replicas of 1 million unique cDNA reads from the same blood draw. The research as a whole found: Compared with the aged group, the long-lived group had more naive CD4+ T cells, fewer expanded clones and increased TCR diversity, a pattern suggesting age selection. A strong correlation was found between observed TCR beta diversity and the percentage of naive T cells measured by flow cytometry. Since profiling was done on bulk unsorted PBMCs, naive and antigen-experienced compartments could not be conclusively compared. Because donor CMV infection status was unknown, age-related changes in expanded clonotypes were potentially confounded. Estimates of total diversity based on one million sequenced T cells were regarded as lower bounds and as underestimates. Observed TCR beta diversity per million T cells fell roughly linearly with age, and a significant reduction was already apparent by age roughly 40.

Donors were under 40 systemically healthy Caucasian individuals from Russia aged roughly 6 to 95 years. Each donor gave approximately 9.3 milliliters of peripheral blood, collected into EDTA-treated Vacutainer tubes. Ficoll-Paque density-gradient centrifugation was used to isolate PBMCs, with at least 6.5 million obtained per sample. Total RNA, at least 6 micrograms per sample, was extracted from PBMCs with Trizol reagent. For every donor, flow cytometry on a PBMC aliquot measured the percentage of naive CD45RAhigh/CD27high T cells. Receptor amplification or capture employed 5' RACE. Sequencing was performed on an Illumina HiSeq 2500. The second PCR ran for roughly 7 to 11 cycles and used a J-beta primer mix along with a sample-barcoded 5' primer. Each TCR beta cDNA molecule received a unique molecular identifier from a template-switch 5' adaptor carrying 12 random nucleotides. At least 2.5 million CDR3-containing paired-end reads were obtained from each sample. First-strand cDNA synthesis was performed from all RNA using the Mint cDNA synthesis kit, with priming by a TRBC-specific oligonucleotide. All cDNA was treated with uracil-DNA glycosylase and then went through a first 18-cycle PCR with the universal primers M1SS and BC2_uni_R. In the original analysis: Each sample was normalized by randomly selecting 1 million high-quality reads, each carrying a distinct molecular identifier. Reads with shared molecular identifiers were discarded instead of being binned into consensus sequences. MiTCR, with a Q25 quality threshold and the strictest error-elimination algorithm, was used for CDR3 identification, clonotype clustering and error correction. A nonparametric unseen species model with Euler transformation was used to estimate lower-bound total TCR beta diversity. Starting from the raw public reads, TCRdb applied fastp trimming at Q25, assembled clones with MiXCR and retained in-frame beta chains. Each entry is one CDR3 protein sequence, shown with its most common DNA and genes. TCRdb's processing, not the authors' own work, is the source of the V and J calls. Present in this sample are approximately 320,000 distinct CDR3 sequences, less than 30% of which were seen just once. The ten biggest clones cover 29% of the sample.

This clonotype was detected only a few times. It lacks a known antigen. The record has no base qualities; no much larger clone is one base away. From the germline V gene (reference sequence), CDR1 is DFQATT and CDR2 is SNEGSKA. Spanning cysteine to phenylalanine, the CDR3 consists of 13 amino acids. CDR3 DNA is the only sequence kept; it has 39 bases, read in frame from the first base. V is trimmed back by 3 bases and J by 4 bases, and the junction contains 1 base that no gene match accounts for. This chain is built from TRBV20-1 and TRBJ2-3; 10 nucleotides in the junction match TRBD2. This receptor was taken from a woman in her seventies in good health. The sequenced sample consisted of blood. The DNA sequence is TGCAGTGCTAGGAGCGGGAGGGCAGATACGCAGTATTTT. It is translated as CSARSGRADTQYF.